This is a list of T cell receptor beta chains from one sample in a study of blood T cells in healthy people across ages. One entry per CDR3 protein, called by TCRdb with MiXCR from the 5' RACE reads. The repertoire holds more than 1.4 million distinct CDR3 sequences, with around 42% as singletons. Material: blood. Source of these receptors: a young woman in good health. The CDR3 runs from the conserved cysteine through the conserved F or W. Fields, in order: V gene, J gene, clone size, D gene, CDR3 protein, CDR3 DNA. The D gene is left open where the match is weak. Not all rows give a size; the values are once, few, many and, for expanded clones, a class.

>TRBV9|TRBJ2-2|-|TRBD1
CASSVPGQANTGELFF
TGTGCCAGCAGCGTGCCTGGACAGGCGAACACCGGGGAGCTGTTTTTT
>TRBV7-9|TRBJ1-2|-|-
CASSSAGGGTF
TGTGCCAGCAGCTCCGCGGGGGGAGGCACCTTC
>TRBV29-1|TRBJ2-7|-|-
CSVAPGEPYEQYF
TGCAGCGTTGCGCCCGGGGAGCCCTACGAGCAGTACTTC
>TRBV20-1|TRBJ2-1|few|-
CSARELDNYNEQFF
TGCAGTGCTAGGGAACTAGACAATTACAATGAGCAGTTCTTC
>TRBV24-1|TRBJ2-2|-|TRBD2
CATSPAGGTGELFF
TGTGCCACCAGTCCAGCGGGAGGTACCGGGGAGCTGTTTTTT
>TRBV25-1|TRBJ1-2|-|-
CASSTHRGVNYGYTF
TGTGCCAGCAGTACCCACCGAGGGGTCAACTATGGCTACACCTTC
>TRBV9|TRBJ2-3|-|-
CASCPRGSGFQNGRGGQYF
TGTGCCAGCTGCCCTCGTGGGTCGGGCTTCCAAAATGGCCGCGGAGGGCAGTATTTT
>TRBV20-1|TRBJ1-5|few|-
CSASMEGQPQHF
TGCAGTGCTAGCATGGAGGGACAGCCCCAGCATTTT
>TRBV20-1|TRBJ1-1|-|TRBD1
CSVLRTGIENTEAFF
TGCAGTGTTCTCCGGACAGGGATCGAGAACACTGAAGCTTTCTTT
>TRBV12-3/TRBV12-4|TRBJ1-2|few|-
CASTLGSFYGYTF
TGTGCCAGCACCCTAGGATCATTCTATGGCTACACCTTC
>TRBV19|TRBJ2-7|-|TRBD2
CASSPRTSGRDYEQYF
TGTGCCAGTAGTCCCCGGACTAGCGGGAGGGACTACGAGCAGTACTTC
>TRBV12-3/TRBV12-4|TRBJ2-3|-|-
CASSFNRDTQYF
TGTGCCAGCAGTTTTAATCGAGATACGCAGTATTTT
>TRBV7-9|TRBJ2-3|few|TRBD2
CASSFSLAGGDTQYF
TGTGCCAGCAGCTTTTCACTAGCGGGAGGGGATACGCAGTATTTT
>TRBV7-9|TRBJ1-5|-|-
CAGTQGADQPQHF
TGTGCCGGAACACAGGGAGCGGATCAGCCCCAGCATTTT
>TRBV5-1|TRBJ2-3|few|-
CASKEGIATDTQYF
TGCGCCAGCAAGGAGGGAATTGCCACAGATACGCAGTATTTT
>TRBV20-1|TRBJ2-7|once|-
CSARKVSYEQYF
TGCAGTGCTAGGAAGGTTTCCTACGAGCAGTACTTC
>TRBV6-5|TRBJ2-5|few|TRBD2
CASRAGGETQYF
TGTGCCAGCAGGGCGGGGGGTGAGACCCAGTACTTC
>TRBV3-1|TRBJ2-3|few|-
CASSPSRVTDTQYF
TGTGCCAGCAGCCCCTCGAGGGTAACAGATACGCAGTATTTT
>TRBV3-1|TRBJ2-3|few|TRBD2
CASSQPTTSADTQYF
TGTGCCAGCAGCCAACCTACCACTAGCGCCGATACGCAGTATTTT
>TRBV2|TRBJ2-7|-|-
CASSYRFHEQYF
TGTGCCAGCAGTTACAGGTTCCACGAGCAGTACTTC
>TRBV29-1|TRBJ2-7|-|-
CSVESGSYEQYF
TGCAGCGTTGAATCGGGCTCCTACGAGCAGTACTTC
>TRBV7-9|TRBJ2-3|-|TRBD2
CASSPRTSGIVDTKYF
TGTGCCAGCAGCCCCCGGACTAGCGGGATTGTAGATACGAAGTATTTT